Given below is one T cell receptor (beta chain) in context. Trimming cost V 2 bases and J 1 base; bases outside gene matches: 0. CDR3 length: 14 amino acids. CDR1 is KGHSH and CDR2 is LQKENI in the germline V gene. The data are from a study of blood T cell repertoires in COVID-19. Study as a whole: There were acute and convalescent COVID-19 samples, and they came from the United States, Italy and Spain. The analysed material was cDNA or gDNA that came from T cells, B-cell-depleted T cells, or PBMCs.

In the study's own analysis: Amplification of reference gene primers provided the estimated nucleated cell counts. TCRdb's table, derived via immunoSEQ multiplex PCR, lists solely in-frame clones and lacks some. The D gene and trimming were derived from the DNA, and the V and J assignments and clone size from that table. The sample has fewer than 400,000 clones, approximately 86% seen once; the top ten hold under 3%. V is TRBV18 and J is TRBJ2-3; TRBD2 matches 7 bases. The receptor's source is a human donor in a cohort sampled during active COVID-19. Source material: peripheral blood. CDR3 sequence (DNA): TGTGCCAGCTCACCAGCGGGGGGCACAGATACGCAGTATTTT. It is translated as CASSPAGGTDTQYF.